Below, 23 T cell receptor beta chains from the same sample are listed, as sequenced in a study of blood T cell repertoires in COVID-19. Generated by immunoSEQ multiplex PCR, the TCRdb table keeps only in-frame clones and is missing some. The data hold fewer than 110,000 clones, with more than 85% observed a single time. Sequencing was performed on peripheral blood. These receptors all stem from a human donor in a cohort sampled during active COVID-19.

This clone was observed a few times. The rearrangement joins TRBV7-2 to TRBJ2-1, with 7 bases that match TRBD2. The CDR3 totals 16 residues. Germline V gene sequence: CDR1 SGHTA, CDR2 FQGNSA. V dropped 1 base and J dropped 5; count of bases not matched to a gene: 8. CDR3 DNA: TGTGCCAGCAGCTTAGATTGGGCTAGCGGAGACAATGAGCAGTTCTTC. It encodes CASSLDWASGDNEQFF. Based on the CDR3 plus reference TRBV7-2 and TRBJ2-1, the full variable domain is GAGVSQSPSNKVTEKGKDVELRCDPISGHTALYWYRQSLGQGLEFLIYFQGNSAPDKSGLPSDRFSAERTGGSVSTLTIQRTQQEDSAVYLCASSLDWASGDNEQFFGPGTRLTVL.

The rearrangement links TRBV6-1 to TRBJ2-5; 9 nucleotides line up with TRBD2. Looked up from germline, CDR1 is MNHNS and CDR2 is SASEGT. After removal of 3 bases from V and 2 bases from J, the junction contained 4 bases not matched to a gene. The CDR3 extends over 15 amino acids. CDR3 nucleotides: TGTGCCAGCAGTGAGACTAGCGGAGTTCAAGAGACCCAGTACTTC. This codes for CASSETSGVQETQYF.

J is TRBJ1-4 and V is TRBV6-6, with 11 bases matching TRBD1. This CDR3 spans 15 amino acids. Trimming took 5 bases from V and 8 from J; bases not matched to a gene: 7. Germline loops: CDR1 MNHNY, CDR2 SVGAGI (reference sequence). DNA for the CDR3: TGTGCCAGCAGTAACAGGGACAGGGGGGGCGAAAAACTGTTTTTT. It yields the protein CASSNRDRGGEKLFF.

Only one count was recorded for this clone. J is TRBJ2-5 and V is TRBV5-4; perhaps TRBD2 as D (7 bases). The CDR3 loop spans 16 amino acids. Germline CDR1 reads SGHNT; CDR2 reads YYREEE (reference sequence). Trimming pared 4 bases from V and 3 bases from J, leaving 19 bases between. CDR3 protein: CASSPGGGGPEETQYF. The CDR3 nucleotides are TGTGCCAGCAGCCCCGGAGGGGGGGGGCCGGAAGAGACCCAGTACTTC.

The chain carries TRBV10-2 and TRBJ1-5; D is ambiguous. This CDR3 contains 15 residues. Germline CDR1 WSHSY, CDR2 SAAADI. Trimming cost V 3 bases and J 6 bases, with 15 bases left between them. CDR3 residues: CASSDVRGLPQPQHF. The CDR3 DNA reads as TGCGCCAGCAGTGATGTCCGCGGCTTGCCTCAGCCCCAGCATTTT.

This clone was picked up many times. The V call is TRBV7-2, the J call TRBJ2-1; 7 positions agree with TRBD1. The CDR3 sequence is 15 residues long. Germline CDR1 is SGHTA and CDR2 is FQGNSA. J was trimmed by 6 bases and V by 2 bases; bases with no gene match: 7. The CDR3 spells CASSLFTGAGNEQFF. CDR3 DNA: TGTGCCAGCAGCTTATTTACAGGGGCAGGCAATGAGCAGTTCTTC.

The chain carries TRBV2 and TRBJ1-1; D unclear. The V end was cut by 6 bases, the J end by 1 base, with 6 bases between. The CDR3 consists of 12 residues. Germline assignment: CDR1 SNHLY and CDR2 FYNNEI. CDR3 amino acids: CASSWQNTEAFF. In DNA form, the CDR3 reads TGTGCCAGCAGCTGGCAGAACACTGAAGCTTTCTTT.

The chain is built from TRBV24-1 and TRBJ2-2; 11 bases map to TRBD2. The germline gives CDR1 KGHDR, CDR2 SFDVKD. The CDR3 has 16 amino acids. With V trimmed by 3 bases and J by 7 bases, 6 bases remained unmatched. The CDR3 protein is CATSDPSGGLVGELFF. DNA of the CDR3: TGTGCCACCAGTGATCCTAGCGGGGGGCTTGTCGGGGAGCTGTTTTTT.

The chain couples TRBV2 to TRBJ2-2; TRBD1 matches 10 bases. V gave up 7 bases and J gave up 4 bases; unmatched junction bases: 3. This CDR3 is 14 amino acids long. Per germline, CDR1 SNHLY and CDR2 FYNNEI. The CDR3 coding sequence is TGTGCCAGCATGACAGGGGGCATCACCGGGGAGCTGTTTTTT. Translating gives CASMTGGITGELFF. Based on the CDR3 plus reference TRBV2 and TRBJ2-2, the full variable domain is EPEVTQTPSHQVTQMGQEVILRCVPISNHLYFYWYRQILGQKVEFLVSFYNNEISEKSEIFDDQFSVERPDGSNFTLKIRSTKLEDSAMYFCASMTGGITGELFFGEGSRLTVL.

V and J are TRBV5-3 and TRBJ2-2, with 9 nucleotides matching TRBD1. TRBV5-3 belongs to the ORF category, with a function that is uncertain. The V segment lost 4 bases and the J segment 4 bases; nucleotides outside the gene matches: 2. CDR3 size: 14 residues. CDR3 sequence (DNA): TGTGCCAGAAGCCGACAGGGGGGCACCGGGGAGCTGTTTTTT. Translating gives CARSRQGGTGELFF.

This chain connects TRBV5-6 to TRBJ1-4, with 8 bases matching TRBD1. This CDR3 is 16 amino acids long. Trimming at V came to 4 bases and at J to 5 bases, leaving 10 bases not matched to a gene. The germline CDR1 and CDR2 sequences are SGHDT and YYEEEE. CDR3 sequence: CASSKLRDRINEKLFF. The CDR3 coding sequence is TGTGCCAGCAGCAAATTAAGGGACAGGATAAATGAAAAACTGTTTTTT.

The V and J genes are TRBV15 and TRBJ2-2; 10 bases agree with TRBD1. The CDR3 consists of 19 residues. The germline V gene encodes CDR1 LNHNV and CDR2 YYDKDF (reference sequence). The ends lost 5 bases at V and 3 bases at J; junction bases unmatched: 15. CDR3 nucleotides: TGTGCCACCAGCTCAAGCTTCGGTGACAGGGGGCGAGACACCGGGGAGCTGTTTTTT. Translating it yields CATSSSFGDRGRDTGELFF.

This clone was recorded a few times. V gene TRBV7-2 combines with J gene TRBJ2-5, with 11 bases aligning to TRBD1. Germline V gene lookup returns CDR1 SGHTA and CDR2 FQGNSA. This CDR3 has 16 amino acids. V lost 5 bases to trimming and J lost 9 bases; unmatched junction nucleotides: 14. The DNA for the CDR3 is TGTGCCAGCAGCATAAACGACGGGACAGGGGGTTCGGCCCAGTACTTC. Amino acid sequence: CASSINDGTGGSAQYF. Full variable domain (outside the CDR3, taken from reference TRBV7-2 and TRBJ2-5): GAGVSQSPSNKVTEKGKDVELRCDPISGHTALYWYRQSLGQGLEFLIYFQGNSAPDKSGLPSDRFSAERTGGSVSTLTIQRTQQEDSAVYLCASSINDGTGGSAQYFGPGTRLLVL.

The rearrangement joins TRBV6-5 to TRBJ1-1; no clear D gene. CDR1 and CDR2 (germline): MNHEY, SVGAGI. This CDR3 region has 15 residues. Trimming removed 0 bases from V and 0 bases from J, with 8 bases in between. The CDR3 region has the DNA TGTGCCAGCAGTTACTCTGAGGGCCTGAACACTGAAGCTTTCTTT. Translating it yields CASSYSEGLNTEAFF.

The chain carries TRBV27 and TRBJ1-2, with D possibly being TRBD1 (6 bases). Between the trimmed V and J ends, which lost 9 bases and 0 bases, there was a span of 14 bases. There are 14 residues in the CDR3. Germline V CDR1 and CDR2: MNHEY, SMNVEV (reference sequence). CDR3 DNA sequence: TGTGCCAGTCGCCCACAGGGAGCTAACTATGGCTACACCTTC. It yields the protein CASRPQGANYGYTF.

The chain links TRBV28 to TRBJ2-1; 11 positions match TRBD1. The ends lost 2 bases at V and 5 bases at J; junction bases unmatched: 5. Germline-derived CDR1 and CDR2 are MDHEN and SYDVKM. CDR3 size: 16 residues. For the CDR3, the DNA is TGTGCCAGCAGTTTACCCCCGGGACAGGGGGACAATGAGCAGTTCTTC. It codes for CASSLPPGQGDNEQFF.

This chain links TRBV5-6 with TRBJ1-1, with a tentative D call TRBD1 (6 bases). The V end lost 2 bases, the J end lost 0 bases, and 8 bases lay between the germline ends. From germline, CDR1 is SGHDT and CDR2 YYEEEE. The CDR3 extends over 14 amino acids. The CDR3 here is CASSLEGVNTEAFF. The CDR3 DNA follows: TGTGCCAGCAGCTTAGAGGGGGTGAACACTGAAGCTTTCTTT.

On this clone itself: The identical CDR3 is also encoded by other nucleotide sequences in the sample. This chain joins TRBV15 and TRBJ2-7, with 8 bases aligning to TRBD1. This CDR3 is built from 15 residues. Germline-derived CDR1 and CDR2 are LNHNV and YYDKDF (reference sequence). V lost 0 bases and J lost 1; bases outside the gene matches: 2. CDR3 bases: TGTGCCACCAGCAGAGAAACAGGGGGATCCTACGAGCAGTACTTC. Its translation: CATSRETGGSYEQYF.

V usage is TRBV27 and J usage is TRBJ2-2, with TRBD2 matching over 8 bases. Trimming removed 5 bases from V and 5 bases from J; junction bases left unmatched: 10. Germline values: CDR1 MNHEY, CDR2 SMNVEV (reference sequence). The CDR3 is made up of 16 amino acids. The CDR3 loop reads CASSITSGVYTGELFF. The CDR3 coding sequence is TGTGCCAGCAGTATAACTAGCGGAGTATATACCGGGGAGCTGTTTTTT.

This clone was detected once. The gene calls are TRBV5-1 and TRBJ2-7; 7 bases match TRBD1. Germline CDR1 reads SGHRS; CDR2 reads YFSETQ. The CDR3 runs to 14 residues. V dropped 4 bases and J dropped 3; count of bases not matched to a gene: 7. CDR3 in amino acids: CASSPGTVRYEQYF. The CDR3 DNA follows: TGCGCCAGCAGCCCTGGGACAGTCCGCTACGAGCAGTACTTC.

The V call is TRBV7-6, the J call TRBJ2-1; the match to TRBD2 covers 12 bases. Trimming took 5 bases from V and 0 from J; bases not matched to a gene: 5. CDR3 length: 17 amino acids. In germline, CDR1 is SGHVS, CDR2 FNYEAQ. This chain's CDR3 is CASSVGLAGTSYNEQFF. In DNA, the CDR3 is TGTGCCAGCAGCGTCGGACTAGCGGGAACCTCCTACAATGAGCAGTTCTTC.

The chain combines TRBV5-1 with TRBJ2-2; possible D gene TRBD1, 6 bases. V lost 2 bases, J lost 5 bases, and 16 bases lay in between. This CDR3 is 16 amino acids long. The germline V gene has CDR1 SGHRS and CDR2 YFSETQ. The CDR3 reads CASSFGVRGGTGELFF. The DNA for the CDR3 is TGCGCCAGCAGCTTCGGAGTCAGGGGTGGGACCGGGGAGCTGTTTTTT.

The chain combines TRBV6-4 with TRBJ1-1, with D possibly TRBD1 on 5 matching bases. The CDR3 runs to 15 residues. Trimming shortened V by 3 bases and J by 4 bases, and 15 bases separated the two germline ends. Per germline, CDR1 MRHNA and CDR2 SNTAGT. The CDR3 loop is CASSDAREDSTEAFF. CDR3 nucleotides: TGTGCCAGCAGTGATGCCAGGGAGGACTCCACTGAAGCTTTCTTT.